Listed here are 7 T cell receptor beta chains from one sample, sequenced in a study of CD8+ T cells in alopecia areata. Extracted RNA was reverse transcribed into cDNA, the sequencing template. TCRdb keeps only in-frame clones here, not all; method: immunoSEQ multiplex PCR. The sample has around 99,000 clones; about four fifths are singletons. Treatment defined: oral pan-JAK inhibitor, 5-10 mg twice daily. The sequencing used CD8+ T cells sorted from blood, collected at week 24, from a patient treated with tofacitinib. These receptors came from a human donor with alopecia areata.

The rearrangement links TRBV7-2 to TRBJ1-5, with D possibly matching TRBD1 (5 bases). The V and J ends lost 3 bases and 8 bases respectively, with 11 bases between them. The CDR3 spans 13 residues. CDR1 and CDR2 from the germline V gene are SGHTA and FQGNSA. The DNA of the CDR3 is TGTGCCAGCAGCTTGGCGGGGCCGGAGCCCCAGCATTTT. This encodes CASSLAGPEPQHF.

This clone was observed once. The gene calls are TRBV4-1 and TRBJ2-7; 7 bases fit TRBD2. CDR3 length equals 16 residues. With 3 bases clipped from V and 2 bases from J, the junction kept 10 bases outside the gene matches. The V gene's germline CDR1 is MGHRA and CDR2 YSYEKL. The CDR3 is CASSHPSGTAAYEQYF. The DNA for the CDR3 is TGCGCCAGCAGCCACCCCAGCGGGACCGCGGCCTACGAGCAGTACTTC.

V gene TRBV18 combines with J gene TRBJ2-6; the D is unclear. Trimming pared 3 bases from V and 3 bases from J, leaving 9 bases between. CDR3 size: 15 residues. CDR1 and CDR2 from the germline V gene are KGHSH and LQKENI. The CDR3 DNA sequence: TGTGCCAGCTCACCGTCCCAGGATGGGGCCAACGTCCTGACTTTC. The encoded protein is CASSPSQDGANVLTF.

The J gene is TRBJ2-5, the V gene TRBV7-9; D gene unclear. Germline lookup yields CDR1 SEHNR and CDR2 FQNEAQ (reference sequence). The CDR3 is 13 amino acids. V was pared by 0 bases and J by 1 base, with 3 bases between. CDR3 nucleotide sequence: TGTGCCAGCAGCTTAGCGATCCAAGAGACCCAGTACTTC. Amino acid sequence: CASSLAIQETQYF.

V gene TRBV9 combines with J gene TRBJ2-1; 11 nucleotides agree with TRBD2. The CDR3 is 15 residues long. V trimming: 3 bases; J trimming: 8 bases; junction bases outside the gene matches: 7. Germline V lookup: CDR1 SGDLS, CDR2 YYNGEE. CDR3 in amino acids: CASSGSGGAIYEQFF. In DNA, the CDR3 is TGTGCCAGCAGCGGTAGCGGGGGGGCCATCTATGAGCAGTTCTTC. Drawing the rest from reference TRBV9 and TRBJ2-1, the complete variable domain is DSGVTQTPKHLITATGQRVTLRCSPRSGDLSVYWYQQSLDQGLQFLIQYYNGEERAKGNILERFSAQQFPDLHSELNLSSLELGDSALYFCASSGSGGAIYEQFFGPGTRLTVL.

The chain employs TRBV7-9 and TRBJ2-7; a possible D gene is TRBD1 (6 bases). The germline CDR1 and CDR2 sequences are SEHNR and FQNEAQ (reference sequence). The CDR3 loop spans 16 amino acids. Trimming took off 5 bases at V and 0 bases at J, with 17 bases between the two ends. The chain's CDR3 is CASSTAGQINSYEQYF. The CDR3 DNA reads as TGTGCCAGCAGCACCGCCGGACAGATAAACTCCTACGAGCAGTACTTC. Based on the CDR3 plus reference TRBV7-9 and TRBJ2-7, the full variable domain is DTGVSQNPRHKITKRGQNVTFRCDPISEHNRLYWYRQTLGQGPEFLTYFQNEAQLEKSRLLSDRFSAERPKGSFSTLEIQRTEQGDSAMYLCASSTAGQINSYEQYFGPGTRLTVT.

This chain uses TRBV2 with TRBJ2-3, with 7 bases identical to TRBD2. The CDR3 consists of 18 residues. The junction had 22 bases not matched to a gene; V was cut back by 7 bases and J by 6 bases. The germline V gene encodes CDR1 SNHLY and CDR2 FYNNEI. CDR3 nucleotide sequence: TGTGCCAGCACCGACAGCGGGGAACCACCCATCGAGTTGGATACGCAGTATTTT. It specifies CASTDSGEPPIELDTQYF.